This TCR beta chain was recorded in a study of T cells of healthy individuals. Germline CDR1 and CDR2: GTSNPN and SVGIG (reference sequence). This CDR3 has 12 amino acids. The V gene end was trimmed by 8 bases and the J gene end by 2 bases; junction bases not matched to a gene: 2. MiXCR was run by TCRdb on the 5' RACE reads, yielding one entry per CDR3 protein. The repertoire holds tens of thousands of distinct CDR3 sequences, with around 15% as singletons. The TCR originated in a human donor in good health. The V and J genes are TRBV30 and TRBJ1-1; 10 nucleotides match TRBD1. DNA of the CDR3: TGTGCCGGGACAGGGGATAACACTGAAGCTTTCTTT. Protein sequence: CAGTGDNTEAFF.